The 20 T cell receptor beta chains given below trace back to one sample, sequenced in a study of blood T cell repertoires in COVID-19. Clones were sequenced by immunoSEQ multiplex PCR, and TCRdb holds only the in-frame ones, with some missing. Among 24,000 or so clones, about 90% were seen once, and the ten largest hold 22%. Specimen: peripheral blood. The receptor set was obtained from a man between 70 and 80 years old in a cohort sampled during active COVID-19.

In its sample, this clone was seen once. The chain links TRBV7-6 to TRBJ2-1, with TRBD1 identical over 11 bases. Looked up from germline, CDR1 is SGHVS and CDR2 is FNYEAQ. The CDR3 runs to 15 residues. Unmatched junction bases numbered 7, after V lost 6 bases and J lost 6 bases. CDR3 DNA sequence: TGTGCCAGCAGTGCCGGGACAGGGGGGATCAATGAGCAGTTCTTC. It specifies CASSAGTGGINEQFF.

V usage is TRBV3-1 (or the pseudogene TRBV3-2) and J usage is TRBJ2-5; 14 bases match TRBD2. Trimming removed 2 bases from V and 10 bases from J; junction bases left unmatched: 15. CDR1 and CDR2 from the germline V gene are LGHDT and YNNKEL (reference sequence). The CDR3 runs 18 residues. CDR3 sequence (DNA): TGTGCCAGCAGCCAAAAATTCTTCAAGACTAGCGGGAGGGCCTTCCAGTACTTC. Amino acid sequence: CASSQKFFKTSGRAFQYF.

This clone was observed a single time. V gene TRBV30 combines with J gene TRBJ1-4; D is perhaps TRBD1 (5 bases). V dropped 0 bases and J dropped 0 bases, with 14 bases sitting between them. The CDR3 is 17 amino acids. The V gene's germline CDR1 is GTSNPN and CDR2 SVGIG (reference sequence). Here the CDR3 reads CAWSVGAPGATNEKLFF. In nucleotides, the CDR3 is TGTGCCTGGAGTGTAGGGGCGCCGGGGGCAACTAATGAAAAACTGTTTTTT.

The chain has TRBV4-3 and TRBJ2-3; 9 bases are shared with TRBD1. Germline V lookup: CDR1 LGHNA, CDR2 YSLEER. CDR3 size: 17 residues. V lost 0 bases to trimming and J lost 1 base; unmatched junction nucleotides: 5. The chain's CDR3 is CASSQEWRQGGTDTQYF. In DNA form, the CDR3 reads TGCGCCAGCAGCCAAGAATGGAGACAGGGGGGCACAGATACGCAGTATTTT.

The J gene is TRBJ2-1, the V gene TRBV6-5, with 10 bases matching TRBD2. The germline V gene has CDR1 MNHEY and CDR2 SVGAGI. V was pared by 6 bases and J by 0 bases, with 2 bases of the junction left unmatched. The CDR3 is 15 amino acids. CDR3 nucleotide sequence: TGTGCCAGCAGACTAGCGGGAAGCTCCTACAATGAGCAGTTCTTC. Its protein product is CASRLAGSSYNEQFF.

The CDR3 sequence is CASSSGRLNTEAFF. The DNA of the CDR3 is TGTGCCAGCAGTTCTGGGCGCTTGAACACTGAAGCTTTCTTT. The genes are TRBV9 and TRBJ1-1; D is undetermined. V was shortened by 5 bases and J by 0 bases, with 11 bases between the two germline ends. The CDR3 loop spans 14 amino acids. Germline values: CDR1 SGDLS, CDR2 YYNGEE.

The chain joins TRBV5-8 to TRBJ1-5; unclear D gene. Trimming left V 4 bases short and J 4 bases short, with 15 bases between. CDR1 and CDR2 from the germline V gene are SGHTS and YDEGEE. The CDR3 runs 15 residues. The CDR3 region has the DNA TGTGCCAGCAGCGGAGGAGGTAGTCGGAATCAGCCCCAGCATTTT. As protein: CASSGGGSRNQPQHF. Supplemented by reference TRBV5-8 and TRBJ1-5, the full variable domain reads EAGVTQSPTHLIKTRGQQATLRCSPISGHTSVYWYQQALGLGLQFLLWYDEGEERNRGNFPPRFSGRQFPNYSSELNVNALELEDSALYLCASSGGGSRNQPQHFGDGTRLSIL.

CDR3 bases: TGTGCCAGCAGCCAAGATAGGGGCCGGGACAGGCGTCGGGGGACCCAGTACTTC. It specifies CASSQDRGRDRRRGTQYF. The rearrangement uses TRBV3-1 (or the pseudogene TRBV3-2) and TRBJ2-5; 8 nucleotides align to TRBD1. The ends lost 0 bases at V and 7 bases at J; junction bases unmatched: 16. The germline V gene has CDR1 LGHDT and CDR2 YNNKEL (reference sequence). CDR3 size: 18 residues.

This chain links TRBV28 with TRBJ2-5, with 7 bases aligning to TRBD2. V dropped 10 bases and J dropped 1; count of bases not matched to a gene: 12. The CDR3 covers 15 residues. Germline CDR1 is MDHEN and CDR2 is SYDVKM. The CDR3, as DNA: TGTGCCACAGCGAATGGCGGGGGAGGCCAAGAGACCCAGTACTTC. It yields the protein CATANGGGGQETQYF.

The V and J genes are TRBV9 and TRBJ2-1; 12 bases are shared with TRBD2. Unmatched junction bases numbered 13, after V lost 3 bases and J lost 9 bases. The CDR3 totals 17 residues. CDR1 SGDLS and CDR2 YYNGEE come from the germline V gene. CDR3: CASSDLRLAGVPGEQFF. The DNA for the CDR3 is TGTGCCAGCAGCGATCTCCGACTAGCGGGAGTCCCGGGTGAGCAGTTCTTC. Drawing the rest from reference TRBV9 and TRBJ2-1, the complete variable domain is DSGVTQTPKHLITATGQRVTLRCSPRSGDLSVYWYQQSLDQGLQFLIQYYNGEERAKGNILERFSAQQFPDLHSELNLSSLELGDSALYFCASSDLRLAGVPGEQFFGPGTRLTVL.

This rearrangement joins TRBV11-2 to TRBJ2-2; 10 nucleotides agree with TRBD1. The CDR3 extends over 16 amino acids. From germline, CDR1 is SGHAT and CDR2 FQNNGV. The J segment lost 7 bases and the V segment lost 1 base, leaving 6 bases of the junction unmatched. DNA of the CDR3: TGTGCCAGCAGCTTAGTAGGGGACAGGGGTAGCGGGGAGCTGTTTTTT. Protein product: CASSLVGDRGSGELFF.

The CDR3 here is CASSFGQGNTEAFF. CDR3 bases: TGTGCCAGCAGCTTCGGACAGGGGAACACTGAAGCTTTCTTT. This chain connects TRBV7-9 to TRBJ1-1, with 8 bases that match TRBD1. Germline V lookup: CDR1 SEHNR, CDR2 FQNEAQ (reference sequence). The CDR3 runs to 14 residues. V shed 3 bases and J 1 base; nucleotides not matched to a gene: 1.

V is TRBV11-1 and J is TRBJ2-1, with 13 bases aligning to TRBD2. With 5 bases clipped from V and 6 bases from J, the junction kept 4 bases outside the gene matches. CDR3 length equals 15 residues. Germline V gives CDR1 SGHAT, CDR2 FQDESV (reference sequence). CDR3 bases: TGTGCCAGCAGCAGGGGACTAGCGGGGTCCAATGAGCAGTTCTTC. Translating it yields CASSRGLAGSNEQFF. Supplemented by reference TRBV11-1 and TRBJ2-1, the full variable domain reads EAEVAQSPRYKITEKSQAVAFWCDPISGHATLYWYRQILGQGPELLVQFQDESVVDDSQLPKDRFSAERLKGVDSTLKIQPAELGDSAMYLCASSRGLAGSNEQFFGPGTRLTVL.

This clone was seen only once. The chain links TRBV6-5 to TRBJ2-7; maybe TRBD1 (8 bases). Germline CDR1 is MNHEY and CDR2 is SVGAGI. The V and J ends lost 6 bases and 5 bases respectively, with 17 bases between them. This CDR3 has 14 amino acids. For the CDR3, the DNA is TGTGCCAGCAGCCGAAGGACAGGGAGGGACGAGCAGTACTTC. Its translation is CASSRRTGRDEQYF.

This clone was seen just once. The chain combines TRBV5-1 with TRBJ2-5, with D possibly being TRBD1 (6 bases). CDR3 length: 14 amino acids. Per the germline V gene, CDR1 is SGHRS and CDR2 is YFSETQ. V shed 4 bases and J shed 1 base, with 11 bases lying between them. DNA of the CDR3: TGCGCCAGCAGCCCAGGACAGTCCCAAGAGACCCAGTACTTC. Translation: CASSPGQSQETQYF.

This chain links TRBV24-1 with TRBJ1-4, with 7 bases lining up with TRBD1. From germline, CDR1 is KGHDR and CDR2 SFDVKD. The CDR3 has 15 residues. Germline trimming cut 5 bases from V and 6 bases from J; bases unmatched to any gene: 8. CDR3 region: CATSAHTGTDEKLFF. In DNA, the CDR3 is TGTGCCACCAGTGCACACACCGGGACAGATGAAAAACTGTTTTTT.

In this sample, this clone turned up once. This rearrangement joins TRBV7-3 to TRBJ2-3; TRBD2 matches 10 bases. The germline V gene encodes CDR1 SGHTA and CDR2 FQGTGA. The CDR3 is 19 residues long. Trimming cost V 4 bases and J 1 base; bases outside gene matches: 14. DNA of the CDR3: TGTGCCAGCAGCTCCCACCTAGCGGGAGCCAACAAAGGCACAGATACGCAGTATTTT. It translates to CASSSHLAGANKGTDTQYF.

This sequence joins TRBV10-1 and TRBJ2-1, with 10 bases that match TRBD2. CDR3 length: 15 amino acids. Germline values: CDR1 WNHNN, CDR2 SYGVQD (reference sequence). Trimming at V came to 4 bases and at J to 8 bases, leaving 8 bases not matched to a gene. The CDR3 region has the DNA TGCGCCAGCAGTGCCGTAGCGGGAGGCCAGGATGAGCAGTTCTTC. It translates to CASSAVAGGQDEQFF.

V usage is TRBV7-9 and J usage is TRBJ1-6; the match to TRBD1 covers 7 bases. The CDR3 totals 16 residues. The germline CDR1 and CDR2 sequences are SEHNR and FQNEAQ (reference sequence). Trimming removed 2 bases from V and 4 bases from J; junction bases left unmatched: 5. The CDR3 sequence: CASSLTPGGYNSPLHF. In nucleotides, the CDR3 is TGTGCCAGCAGCTTAACCCCAGGGGGTTATAATTCACCCCTCCACTTT.

This clone was observed a handful of times. The chain combines TRBV19 with TRBJ2-7, with TRBD1 matching 9 bases. The germline V gene encodes CDR1 LNHDA and CDR2 SQIVND (reference sequence). The CDR3 sequence is 13 residues long. V lost 8 bases, J lost 6 bases, and 8 bases stayed unmatched. The CDR3: CASRTGGRFEQYF. In nucleotides, the CDR3 is TGTGCCAGTCGAACAGGGGGCAGGTTCGAGCAGTACTTC.